This is a list of T cell receptor beta chains from one sample in a study of response to subunit inactivated influenza vaccine. MiXCR, applied by TCRdb to the RT-PCR reads, yields one record per CDR3 protein. Of a few hundred thousand distinct CDR3 sequences listed, more than 9% were seen once; the top ten hold about 7.8%. The sample here was non-naive T cells sorted from PBMCs, taken less than 15 days before vaccination. These receptors were collected from a man aged 45-65 years who received an inactivated influenza vaccine. Both conserved end residues are part of each CDR3. A D gene is named only where the DNA matches it firmly. Expanded clones get a size class; other rows say once, few or many, or leave the size out.

v_gene	abundance	d_gene	j_gene	CDR3aa	CDR3nt
TRBV10-2	many	.	TRBJ2-1	CASSDSRARSYNEQFF	TGCGCCAGCAGTGATTCCAGGGCTCGCTCCTACAATGAGCAGTTCTTC
TRBV12-3/TRBV12-4	many	.	TRBJ1-5	CASSTGWEPQHF	TGTGCCAGCAGCACCGGATGGGAGCCCCAGCATTTT
TRBV6-6	many	.	TRBJ2-7	CASSYGSLKFF	TGTGCCAGCAGTTACGGTTCTTTAAAGTTCTTC
TRBV7-9	many	TRBD2	TRBJ2-3	CASSFFSGGAGDTQYF	TGTGCCAGCAGCTTCTTTAGCGGGGGGGCCGGGGATACGCAGTATTTT
TRBV11-2	.	TRBD1	TRBJ1-4	CASSLQGGPGATNEKLFF	TGTGCCAGCAGCTTACAAGGGGGCCCCGGTGCAACTAATGAAAAACTGTTTTTT
TRBV20-1	few	.	TRBJ1-4	CSARKIATNEKLFF	TGCAGTGCTAGGAAGATTGCGACTAATGAAAAACTGTTTTTT
TRBV19	.	.	TRBJ2-3	CASSPTRSDTQYF	TGTGCCAGTAGCCCGACTAGGTCGGATACGCAGTATTTT
TRBV7-2	many	.	TRBJ1-5	CASSLEYSSNQPQHF	TGTGCCAGCAGCTTAGAGTACAGCTCCAATCAGCCCCAGCATTTT
TRBV7-2	few	.	TRBJ2-1	CASRIESSNEQFF	TGTGCCAGCAGAATCGAAAGTAGCAATGAGCAGTTCTTC
TRBV5-1	few	TRBD2	TRBJ2-5	CASSLPSGTQETQYF	TGCGCCAGCAGCTTGCCTAGCGGGACCCAAGAGACCCAGTACTTC
TRBV30	.	.	TRBJ2-7	CAWSVLRAEQYF	TGTGCCTGGAGTGTACTCAGGGCCGAGCAGTACTTC
TRBV7-9	many	TRBD1	TRBJ2-5	CASSPGQGRTQYF	TGTGCCAGCAGCCCCGGACAGGGAAGGACCCAGTACTTC
TRBV7-2	.	.	TRBJ2-7	CASSLVGGQNSYEQYF	TGTGCCAGCAGCTTAGTCGGGGGACAGAATTCCTACGAGCAGTACTTC
TRBV10-3	.	.	TRBJ2-3	CAISESTAPLTDTQYF	TGTGCCATCAGTGAGTCGACAGCGCCCCTCACAGATACGCAGTATTTT
TRBV6-2/TRBV6-3	few	TRBD2	TRBJ2-1	CASRGTSGRASYNEQFF	TGTGCCAGCAGGGGGACTAGCGGGAGGGCCTCCTACAATGAGCAGTTCTTC
TRBV7-3	few	.	TRBJ2-3	CASSPSGVGADTQYF	TGTGCCAGCAGCCCCTCCGGAGTGGGGGCAGATACGCAGTATTTT